The rows below give T cell receptor beta chains drawn from one sample of a study of shared clonotypes between healthy human individuals. Method: immunoSEQ multiplex PCR; TCRdb's copy keeps in-frame clones and lacks some. Of about 580,000 clones listed, roughly 98% are singletons. Sequencing was done on a sample of naive CD8+ T cells sorted from blood. The receptors shown here come from a man aged 25 to 45 in good health. Each CDR3 is given with its conserved first and last residue. A D gene is named only where the DNA matches it firmly. Clone size is not always given. Where it is, it says once, few, many or a class for expanded clones.

V	size	D	J	DNA	CDR3
TRBV11-2	once	TRBD2	TRBJ2-5	TGTGCCAGCAGCTCCCCACTAGCGGGAGGACCAGAAGAGACCCAGTACTTC	CASSSPLAGGPEETQYF
TRBV27	NA	NA	TRBJ2-7	TGTGCCAGCACCGATGGGTCCGAGCAGTACTTC	CASTDGSEQYF
TRBV29-1	NA	TRBD1	TRBJ2-7	TGCAGCGTTGAAGATACAGGGACAGAGGCCTACGAGCAGTACTTC	CSVEDTGTEAYEQYF
TRBV18	NA	TRBD1	TRBJ1-1	TGTGCCAGCTCACAGGGACAGGGGCACACTGAAGCTTTCTTT	CASSQGQGHTEAFF
TRBV29-1	once	TRBD1	TRBJ2-7	TGCAGCGTAAATCTTCCGGGACAGGAGACCCTTTACGAGCAGTACTTC	CSVNLPGQETLYEQYF
TRBV2	NA	NA	TRBJ2-7	TGTGCCAGCAGTGAAGCTCCAGGGTCCTCCTACGAGCAGTACTTC	CASSEAPGSSYEQYF
TRBV4-1	NA	NA	TRBJ2-2	TGCGCCAGCAGCCATACTCAGGGTGGCGGGGAGCTGTTTTTT	CASSHTQGGGELFF
TRBV27	NA	TRBD1	TRBJ1-1	TGTGCCAGCAGTTTATCGGGGACAGGGACAAACACTGAAGCTTTCTTT	CASSLSGTGTNTEAFF
TRBV2	NA	NA	TRBJ2-1	TGTGCCAGCAGTGGGAACGAGCAGTTCTTC	CASSGNEQFF
TRBV9	NA	NA	TRBJ2-7	TGTGCCAGCAGCCCCCTAGGGACCACACTGAGCTACGAGCAGTACTTC	CASSPLGTTLSYEQYF
TRBV2	NA	NA	TRBJ2-7	TGTGCCAGCAGAGGGAAGCGGGAGCAGTACTTC	CASRGKREQYF
TRBV6-5	NA	NA	TRBJ1-5	TGTGCCAGCGGCTTTCTTGGGCCCCAGCATTTT	CASGFLGPQHF
TRBV7-8	NA	NA	TRBJ1-4	TGTGCCAGCAGCTTAGGATCAGGTGCAACTAATGAAAAACTGTTTTTT	CASSLGSGATNEKLFF
TRBV11-2	NA	TRBD2	TRBJ2-2	TGTGCCAGCAGCTTAGTTATTGGGCGGGAGGACACCGGGGAGCTGTTTTTT	CASSLVIGREDTGELFF
TRBV6-7	NA	NA	TRBJ1-4	TGTGCCATTTGGCGTCCTAGGACGTCCACCTTGTCGGGGTCAACTAATGAAAAACTGTTTTTT	CAIWRPRTSTLSGSTNEKLFF
TRBV4-1	NA	NA	TRBJ1-5	TGCGCCAGCAGCCAAGATCGTGGGGACGCGCGACACCAGCATTTT	CASSQDRGDARHQHF